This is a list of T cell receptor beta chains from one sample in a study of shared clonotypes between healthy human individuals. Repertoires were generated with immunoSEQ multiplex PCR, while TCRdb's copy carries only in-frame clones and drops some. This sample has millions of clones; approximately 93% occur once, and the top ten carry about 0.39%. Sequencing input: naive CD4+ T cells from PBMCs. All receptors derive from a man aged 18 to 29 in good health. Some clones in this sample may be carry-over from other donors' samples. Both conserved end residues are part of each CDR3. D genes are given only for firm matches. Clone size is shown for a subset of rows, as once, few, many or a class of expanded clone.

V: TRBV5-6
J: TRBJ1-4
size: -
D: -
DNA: TGTGCCAGCAGCTCCGAGGGCGCTATCGAAAAACTGTTTTTT
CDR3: CASSSEGAIEKLFF

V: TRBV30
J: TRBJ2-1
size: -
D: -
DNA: TGTGCCTGGAGTGTAACGAGTGCTGAGCAGTTCTTC
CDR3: CAWSVTSAEQFF

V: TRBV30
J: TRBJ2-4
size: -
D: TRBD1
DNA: TGTGCCTGGAGCCTTCAAGACAGGGGCGCCAAAAACATTCAGTACTTC
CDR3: CAWSLQDRGAKNIQYF

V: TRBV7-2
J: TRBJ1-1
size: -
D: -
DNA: TGTGCCAGCAGCTTAAGATGGGGCACTGAAGCTTTCTTT
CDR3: CASSLRWGTEAFF

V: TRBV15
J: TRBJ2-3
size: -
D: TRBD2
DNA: TGTGCCACCAGCAGAGGGAACGGCGGGAGGGTAGATACGCAGTATTTT
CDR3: CATSRGNGGRVDTQYF

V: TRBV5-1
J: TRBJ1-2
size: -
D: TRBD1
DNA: TGCGCCAGCAGCTTGCCCCTTGACAGGGGGAGCGGCTACACCTTC
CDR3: CASSLPLDRGSGYTF

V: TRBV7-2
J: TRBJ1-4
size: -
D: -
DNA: TGTGCCAGCAGCGCCTCCGGGACAAGCAATGAAAAACTGTTTTTT
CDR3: CASSASGTSNEKLFF

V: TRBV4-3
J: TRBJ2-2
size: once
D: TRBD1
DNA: TGCGCCAGCAGCCATCCGACAGGGGAGTCGGGGCTGTTTTTT
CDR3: CASSHPTGESGLFF

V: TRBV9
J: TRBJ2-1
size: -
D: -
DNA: TGTGCCAGCAGCGACTTACCGGGGCGGGTCTCCGACAATGAGCAGTTCTTC
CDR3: CASSDLPGRVSDNEQFF

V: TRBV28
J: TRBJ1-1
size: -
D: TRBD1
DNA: TGTGCCAGCAGTTTCGGGGACAGGGACACTGAAGCTTTCTTT
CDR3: CASSFGDRDTEAFF

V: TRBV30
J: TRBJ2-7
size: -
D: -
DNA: TGTGCCTCAACACGCAACCATTACGAGCAGTACTTC
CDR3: CASTRNHYEQYF

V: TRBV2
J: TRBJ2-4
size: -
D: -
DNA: TGTGCCAGCAGCCCGGAATCCAAAAACATTCAGTACTTC
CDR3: CASSPESKNIQYF

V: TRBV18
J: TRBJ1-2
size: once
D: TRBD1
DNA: TGTGCCAGCTCACCAGGAGGGGGCGCAAGGGGCTACACCTTC
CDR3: CASSPGGGARGYTF

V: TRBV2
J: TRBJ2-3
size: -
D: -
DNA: TGTGCCAGCAACCAGTGGGCGCAGGATACGCAGTATTTT
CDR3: CASNQWAQDTQYF

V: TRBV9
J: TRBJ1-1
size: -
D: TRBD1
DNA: TGTGCCAGCAGCCCCCGAACAGGGGGCACTGAAGCTTTCTTT
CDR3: CASSPRTGGTEAFF

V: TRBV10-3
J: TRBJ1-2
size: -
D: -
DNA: TGTGCCATCGCTCAGACGGCGTTCTATGGCTACACCTTC
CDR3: CAIAQTAFYGYTF

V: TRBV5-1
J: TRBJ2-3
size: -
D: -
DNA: TGCGCCAGCATGCGGGACAGAGGCACAGATACGCAGTATTTT
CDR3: CASMRDRGTDTQYF

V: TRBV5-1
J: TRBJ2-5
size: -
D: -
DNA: TGCGCCAGCAGCCAGGACGGGAACCAAGAGACCCAGTACTTC
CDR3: CASSQDGNQETQYF

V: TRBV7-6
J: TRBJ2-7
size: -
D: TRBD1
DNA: TGTGCCAGCAGCCGAGTGACAGGGGGATCCTACGAGCAGTACTTC
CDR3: CASSRVTGGSYEQYF

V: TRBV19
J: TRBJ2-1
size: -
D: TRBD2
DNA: TGTGCCAGTAGCCCGACTAGCGGTTCATACAATGAGCAGTTCTTC
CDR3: CASSPTSGSYNEQFF

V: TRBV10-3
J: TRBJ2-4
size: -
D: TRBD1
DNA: TGTGCCATCAGTCCTATCGACAGGGGCGGCATTCAGTACTTC
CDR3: CAISPIDRGGIQYF

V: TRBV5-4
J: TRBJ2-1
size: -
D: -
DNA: TGTGCCAGCAGCCTGGACCCACGGGGTATGCATGAGCAGTTCTTC
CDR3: CASSLDPRGMHEQFF

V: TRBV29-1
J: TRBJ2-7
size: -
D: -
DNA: TGCAGCGCTAAGGGGGGGGGCTCCTACGAGCAGTACTTC
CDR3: CSAKGGGSYEQYF

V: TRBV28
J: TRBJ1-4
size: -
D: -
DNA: TGTGCCAGCAGAACAGACAATAATGAAAAACTGTTTTTT
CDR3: CASRTDNNEKLFF

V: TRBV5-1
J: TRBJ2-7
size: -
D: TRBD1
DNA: TGCGCCAGCAGCTTGGCCGCCGGGACAGGGGCCTACGAGCAGTACTTC
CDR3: CASSLAAGTGAYEQYF

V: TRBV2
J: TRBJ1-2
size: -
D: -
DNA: TGTGCCAGCAGTACGGCTCGGGGGCACAGTGGCTACACCTTC
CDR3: CASSTARGHSGYTF

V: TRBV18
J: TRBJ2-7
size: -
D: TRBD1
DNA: TGTGCCAGCTCGGGACAGCAGGGGGCCTACGAGCAGTACTTC
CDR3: CASSGQQGAYEQYF

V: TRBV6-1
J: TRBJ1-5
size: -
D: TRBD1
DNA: TGTGCCAGCAGTCACGGGACAGGGGGTTATCAGCCCCAGCATTTT
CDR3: CASSHGTGGYQPQHF

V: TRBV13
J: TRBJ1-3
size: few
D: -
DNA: TGTGCCAGCAGCCCACCCGACAGCTCTGGAAACACCATATATTTT
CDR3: CASSPPDSSGNTIYF

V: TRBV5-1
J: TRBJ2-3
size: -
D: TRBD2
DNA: TGCGCCAGTTCTGTTATTGTCGCGGGAGTAGCCAAAGATACGCAGTATTTT
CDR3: CASSVIVAGVAKDTQYF

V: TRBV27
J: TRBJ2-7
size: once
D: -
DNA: TGTGCCAGCAGGAGAAATAGCGACTCCTACGAGCAGTACTTC
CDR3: CASRRNSDSYEQYF

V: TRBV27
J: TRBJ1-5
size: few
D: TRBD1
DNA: TGTGCCAGCAGTGGGGACAGCTACAAGCCCCAGCATTTT
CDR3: CASSGDSYKPQHF

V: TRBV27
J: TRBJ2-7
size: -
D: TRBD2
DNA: TGTGCCAGCAGTCCGATACTAGCGACAACGAACGAGCAGTACTTC
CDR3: CASSPILATTNEQYF

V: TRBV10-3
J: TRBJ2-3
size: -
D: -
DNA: TGTGCCATCAGTGAGTTTGGGGATACGCAGTATTTT
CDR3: CAISEFGDTQYF

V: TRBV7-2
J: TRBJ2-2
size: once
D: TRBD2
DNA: TGTGCCAGCAGCTTAAGGCTAGCGGGAGGGGCCGGGGAGCTGTTTTTT
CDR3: CASSLRLAGGAGELFF

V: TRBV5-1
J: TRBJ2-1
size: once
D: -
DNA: TGCGCCAGCAGCACCTCTAGCGGAGGGGGCAATGAGCAGTTCTTC
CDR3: CASSTSSGGGNEQFF

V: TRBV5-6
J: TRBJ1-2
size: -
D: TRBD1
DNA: TGTGCCAGCAGCTCGGGAGGGGACAGGGCGCCCTATGGCTACACCTTC
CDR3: CASSSGGDRAPYGYTF

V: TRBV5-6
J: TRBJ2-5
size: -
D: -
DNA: TGTGCCAGCAGCTTGGGGGCGGCCCAGTACTTC
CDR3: CASSLGAAQYF

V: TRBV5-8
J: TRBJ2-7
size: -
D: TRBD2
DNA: TGTGCCAGCAGCTTGCTTAGCGGGAACTACGAGCAGTACTTC
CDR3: CASSLLSGNYEQYF

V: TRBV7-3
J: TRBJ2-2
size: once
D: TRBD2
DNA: TGTGCCAGCAGCTTAACCTATAGCGGGAGGGGTACCGGGGAGCTGTTTTTT
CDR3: CASSLTYSGRGTGELFF

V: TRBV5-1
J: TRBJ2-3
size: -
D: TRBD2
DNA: TGCGCCAGCAGCCATACCGGGACAGCGACTAGCGGGAGGGGGACAGATACGCAGTATTTT
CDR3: CASSHTGTATSGRGTDTQYF

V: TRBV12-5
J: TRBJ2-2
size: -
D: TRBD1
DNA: TGTGCTAGTGGTTTGAGGTACAGGGGGAAAACCGGGGAGCTGTTTTTT
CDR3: CASGLRYRGKTGELFF

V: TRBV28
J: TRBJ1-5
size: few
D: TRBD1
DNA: TGTGCCAGCACTCGGACAGGGGGAAGCTTTGGTCAGCCCCAGCATTTT
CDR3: CASTRTGGSFGQPQHF

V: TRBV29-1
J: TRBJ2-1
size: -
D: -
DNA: TGCAGCGTTGGATATCGGGGCCAGGGTGGAAATGAGCAGTTCTTC
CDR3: CSVGYRGQGGNEQFF

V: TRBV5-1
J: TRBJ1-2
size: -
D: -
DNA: TGCGCCAGCGCGGCAGGCGTTGGCTACACCTTC
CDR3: CASAAGVGYTF